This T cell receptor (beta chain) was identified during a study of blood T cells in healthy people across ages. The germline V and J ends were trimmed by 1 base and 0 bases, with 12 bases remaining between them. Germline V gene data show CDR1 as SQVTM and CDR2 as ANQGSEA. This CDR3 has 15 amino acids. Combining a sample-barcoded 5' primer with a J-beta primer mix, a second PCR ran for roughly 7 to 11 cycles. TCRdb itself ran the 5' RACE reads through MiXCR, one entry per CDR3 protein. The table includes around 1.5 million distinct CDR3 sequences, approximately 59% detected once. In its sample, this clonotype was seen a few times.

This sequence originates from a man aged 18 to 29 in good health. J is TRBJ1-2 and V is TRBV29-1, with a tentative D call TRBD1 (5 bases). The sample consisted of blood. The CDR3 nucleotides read TGCAGCGTTGAAGGGACAACCGATACTAACTATGGCTACACCTTC. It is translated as CSVEGTTDTNYGYTF.